Below, 27 T cell receptor beta chains from the same sample are listed, as sequenced in a study of cytotoxic CD8 clonotypes in ibrutinib-treated CLL. Clones were read by immunoSEQ multiplex PCR, and TCRdb kept only the in-frame ones, dropping some. The sample records roughly 250,000 clones, under 80% being singletons. Sequencing used PBMCs, obtained after 24 months of ibrutinib treatment. These receptors originate from a human donor with chronic lymphocytic leukemia.

The chain employs TRBV27 and TRBJ2-7, with TRBD2 matching 8 bases. Germline CDR1 is MNHEY and CDR2 is SMNVEV (reference sequence). This CDR3 comprises 14 residues. V trimming: 7 bases; J trimming: 5 bases; junction bases outside the gene matches: 10. CDR3 residues: CASNGGEPQDEQYF. The CDR3 DNA sequence: TGTGCCAGCAACGGGGGGGAGCCACAGGACGAGCAGTACTTC.

This clone turned up a few times. The chain uses TRBV18 and TRBJ1-2; D gene unclear. In germline, CDR1 is KGHSH, CDR2 LQKENI. The ends were cut back, 2 bases at V and 3 bases at J, with 7 bases in the middle. The CDR3 is 13 residues long. The CDR3 region is CASSPGEDYGYTF. DNA for the CDR3: TGTGCCAGCTCACCAGGGGAGGACTATGGCTACACCTTC.

This chain links TRBV9 with TRBJ2-5; D gene uncertain. There are 13 residues in the CDR3. V lost 6 bases and J lost 5, with 14 bases in between. The germline V gene has CDR1 SGDLS and CDR2 YYNGEE. The CDR3 reads CASNSLPEETQYF. CDR3 bases: TGTGCCAGCAATTCGTTACCCGAGGAGACCCAGTACTTC.

The rearrangement uses TRBV27 and TRBJ1-1; D uncertain. V lost 9 bases, J lost 0 bases, and 11 bases lay in between. CDR1 is MNHEY, CDR2 SMNVEV, per germline (reference sequence). This CDR3 has 13 amino acids. The CDR3 coding sequence is TGTGCCAGTTCTCAGAATATGAACACTGAAGCTTTCTTT. Encoded protein: CASSQNMNTEAFF.

V usage is TRBV10-3 and J usage is TRBJ2-1; D may be TRBD2 (5 bases). The CDR3 covers 13 residues. From germline, CDR1 is ENHRY and CDR2 SYGVKD. The V and J ends lost 7 bases and 2 bases respectively, with 9 bases between them. The CDR3 coding sequence is TGTGCCATCACCCGAGGGCCCTACAATGAGCAGTTCTTC. Residues: CAITRGPYNEQFF.

The CDR3 protein is CASSLGSADTQYF. CDR3 sequence (DNA): TGTGCCAGCAGCTTAGGGTCAGCAGATACGCAGTATTTT. V and J are TRBV7-8 and TRBJ2-3, with D unclear. The CDR3 has 13 amino acids. Germline CDR1 SGHVS, CDR2 FQNEAQ. V was clipped by 1 base and J by 4 bases, with 6 bases between them.

The CDR3 DNA reads TGTGCCAGCAGCTTAGGCGGGGGGCGAGAGCAGTTCTTC. As protein: CASSLGGGREQFF. V usage is TRBV11-2 and J usage is TRBJ2-1; 8 bases fit TRBD2. The V and J ends lost 1 base and 10 bases, in that order; junction bases with no gene match: 3. Germline CDR1 reads SGHAT; CDR2 reads FQNNGV. The CDR3 runs to 13 residues.

The rearrangement uses TRBV5-6 and TRBJ1-1; 7 nucleotides align to TRBD1. The germline gives CDR1 SGHDT, CDR2 YYEEEE. V was clipped by 3 bases and J by 5 bases; unmatched bases: 7. This CDR3 comprises 14 residues. For the CDR3, the DNA is TGTGCCAGCAGCTCCCGGGACAGAGGGACTGAAGCTTTCTTT. Amino acid sequence: CASSSRDRGTEAFF.

This chain connects TRBV4-3 to TRBJ2-1; 10 bases fit TRBD2. The trim removed 4 bases at V and 0 bases at J, leaving 3 bases unmatched. This CDR3 is built from 16 residues. Looked up from germline, CDR1 is LGHNA and CDR2 is YSLEER. CDR3 region: CASSLGLANSYNEQFF. For the CDR3, the DNA is TGCGCCAGCAGCCTGGGACTAGCGAACTCCTACAATGAGCAGTTCTTC.

In DNA, the CDR3 is TGTGCCACCAGCCCTTATCCCCGGGCGGGAGGGAAGGAAAACGAGCAGTACTTC. Translating it yields CATSPYPRAGGKENEQYF. The chain couples TRBV15 to TRBJ2-7, with TRBD2 matching 9 bases. This CDR3 has 18 residues. V gave up 5 bases and J gave up 5 bases; unmatched junction bases: 19. CDR1 is LNHNV and CDR2 is YYDKDF in the germline V gene (reference sequence).

Only one count was recorded for this clone. The V and J genes are TRBV12-5 and TRBJ2-2; D remains ambiguous. The CDR3 spans 16 residues. The V end lost 6 bases, the J end lost 8 bases, and 22 bases lay between the germline ends. The germline V gene encodes CDR1 LGHNT and CDR2 FRNRAP. The CDR3 region has the DNA TGTGCTAGTGGCCTCCGACTCCCTCCATCCCGAGGGGAGCTGTTTTTT. Its translation: CASGLRLPPSRGELFF.

J is TRBJ2-2 and V is TRBV5-1; no reliable D call. Trimming took 0 bases from V and 0 from J, leaving 6 bases between them. CDR3 length: 15 residues. The germline V gene has CDR1 SGHRS and CDR2 YFSETQ. For the CDR3, the DNA is TGCGCCAGCAGCTTGGCGGGTACGAACACCGGGGAGCTGTTTTTT. It codes for CASSLAGTNTGELFF.

The CDR3 bases are TGTGCCTCAAGGGGAAACTTGGACACTGAAGCTTTCTTT. Its protein is CASRGNLDTEAFF. This chain links TRBV2 with TRBJ1-1; D possibly corresponds to TRBD1 (5 bases). There are 13 residues in the CDR3. Germline V gene sequence: CDR1 SNHLY, CDR2 FYNNEI. With 11 bases removed from V and 3 bases from J, the gap between germline ends came to 16 bases.

This clone was recorded a few times. CDR3 residues: CASSSDPSGEQFF. In nucleotides, the CDR3 is TGTGCCAGCAGCTCCGACCCAAGTGGTGAGCAGTTCTTC. The chain combines TRBV7-3 with TRBJ2-1; D gene ambiguous. CDR1 and CDR2 from the germline V gene are SGHTA and FQGTGA. The CDR3 is 13 amino acids. Trimming removed 4 bases at V and 9 bases at J, with 13 bases between.

The chain combines TRBV30 with TRBJ2-7, with D possibly being TRBD2 (6 bases). The CDR3 has 19 amino acids. Trimming removed 1 base from V and 2 bases from J, with 27 bases in between. The germline CDR1 and CDR2 sequences are GTSNPN and SVGIG (reference sequence). Here the CDR3 reads CAWSESSLAPESSTYEQYF. The CDR3 DNA reads TGTGCCTGGAGTGAAAGTAGTCTAGCGCCAGAGTCGAGCACCTACGAGCAGTACTTC.

The chain carries TRBV29-1 and TRBJ2-1; D unclear. The CDR3 totals 11 residues. Deletions cut 2 bases from V and 7 bases from J, with 6 bases between. Germline values: CDR1 SQVTM, CDR2 ANQGSEA. The CDR3 region has the DNA TGCAGCGTTGAAACGCTTAATGAGCAGTTCTTC. Translation gives CSVETLNEQFF.

The V and J genes are TRBV25-1 and TRBJ2-1; D remains ambiguous. V was shortened by 4 bases and J by 4 bases, with 14 bases between the two germline ends. Germline CDR1 reads MGHDK; CDR2 reads SYGVNS. The CDR3 sequence is 15 residues long. For the CDR3, the DNA is TGTGCCAGCAGTGTACTAAACCCCCTTTACAATGAGCAGTTCTTC. This encodes CASSVLNPLYNEQFF.

The rearrangement uses TRBV10-3 and TRBJ1-5, with TRBD1 matching over 10 bases. Germline trimming cut 2 bases from V and 3 bases from J; bases unmatched to any gene: 4. CDR3 size: 16 residues. The germline gives CDR1 ENHRY, CDR2 SYGVKD. The CDR3 sequence is CAISEGDRGHNQPQHF. The CDR3 coding sequence is TGTGCCATCAGTGAGGGGGACAGGGGACACAATCAGCCCCAGCATTTT.

The J gene is TRBJ2-1, the V gene TRBV11-3, with D perhaps TRBD2 (5 bases). Trimming removed 3 bases at V and 5 bases at J, with 8 bases between. CDR3 length: 13 amino acids. CDR1 is SGHNT, CDR2 YENEEA, per germline. The chain's CDR3 is CASSFTGNNEQFF. The DNA for the CDR3 is TGTGCCAGCAGCTTTACGGGGAACAATGAGCAGTTCTTC.

The sample holds a few counts of this clone. The V gene is TRBV2, the J gene TRBJ1-1; TRBD1 aligns across 10 bases. Germline CDR1 is SNHLY and CDR2 is FYNNEI. The CDR3 loop spans 11 amino acids. The V and J ends lost 5 bases and 14 bases, in that order; junction bases with no gene match: 5. CDR3: CASSQTGGDFF. The CDR3 nucleotides are TGTGCCAGCAGTCAGACAGGGGGCGACTTCTTT.

This rearrangement joins TRBV4-3 to TRBJ2-5, with 9 nucleotides matching TRBD1. This CDR3 region has 18 residues. Germline CDR1 and CDR2: LGHNA and YSLEER. The junction had 13 bases not matched to a gene; V was cut back by 0 bases and J by 5 bases. The CDR3 sequence: CASSQDLGQGWVEETQYF. Here the CDR3 DNA reads TGCGCCAGCAGCCAAGATTTGGGACAGGGTTGGGTAGAGGAGACCCAGTACTTC.

The CDR3 DNA follows: TGTGCCAGCAGCTTAGCAGCGGGGGGAAGCACAGATACGCAGTATTTT. This encodes CASSLAAGGSTDTQYF. The chain combines TRBV7-3 with TRBJ2-3; 9 bases match TRBD2. J lost 0 bases, V lost 2 bases, and 3 bases had no gene match. There are 16 residues in the CDR3. The germline CDR1 and CDR2 sequences are SGHTA and FQGTGA.

The chain recombines TRBV27 with TRBJ1-3; TRBD1 is a possible D gene (5 bases). Germline values: CDR1 MNHEY, CDR2 SMNVEV (reference sequence). V was pared by 2 bases and J by 0 bases, with 8 bases between. CDR3 length equals 15 residues. CDR3 nucleotides: TGTGCCAGCAGTTTAAGGGGTAACTCTGGAAACACCATATATTTT. Its protein is CASSLRGNSGNTIYF.

V and J are TRBV9 and TRBJ1-2, with D hard to call. V lost 6 bases, J lost 8 bases, and 14 bases lay in between. The CDR3 is 12 amino acids. Germline V gives CDR1 SGDLS, CDR2 YYNGEE. DNA for the CDR3: TGTGCCAGCACCGCTAGAGCTGGGGGCTACACCTTC. This sequence encodes CASTARAGGYTF.

The V gene is TRBV27, the J gene TRBJ2-7, with D possibly being TRBD2 (6 bases). The CDR3 length is 17 residues. Germline assignment: CDR1 MNHEY and CDR2 SMNVEV (reference sequence). Trimming took off 6 bases at V and 4 bases at J, with 25 bases between the two ends. DNA for the CDR3: TGTGCCAGCAGGACTAACCCCTTAGCGGTTAAGGGGTACGAGCAGTACTTC. It specifies CASRTNPLAVKGYEQYF.

In this sample, this clone turned up a few times. The DNA for the CDR3 is TGTGCCAGCAGCTTAGAACGGGAGGGAGATGAGCAGTTCTTC. Translated: CASSLEREGDEQFF. The chain carries TRBV7-9 and TRBJ2-1, with 8 bases identical to TRBD2. Looked up from germline, CDR1 is SEHNR and CDR2 is FQNEAQ (reference sequence). There are 14 residues in the CDR3. J gave up 8 bases and V 1 base, and 4 bases lay outside the gene matches.

V usage is TRBV29-1 and J usage is TRBJ2-3, with D hard to call. The CDR3 spans 13 residues. Per the germline V gene, CDR1 is SQVTM and CDR2 is ANQGSEA. V was shortened by 4 bases and J by 2 bases, with 10 bases between the two germline ends. The CDR3 reads CSVAGRLTDTQYF. The CDR3 DNA sequence: TGCAGCGTTGCCGGCAGGCTCACAGATACGCAGTATTTT.